Listed below are T cell receptor beta chains from one sample, sequenced in a study of beta chain features in type 1 diabetes. Profiling relied on immunoSEQ multiplex PCR, and the TCRdb table lists in-frame clones only, not all of them. The data contain about 360,000 clones, around 12% of them seen just once; the ten biggest clones take up 0.015% to 0.02%. The specimen was naive CD4+ T cells from blood. The source is a man younger than 30 in good health. Both conserved end residues are part of each CDR3. D genes are given only for firm matches. The size entry is marked missing in some rows and otherwise reads once, few, many or a size class.

D	J	size	V	DNA	CDR3
-	TRBJ1-2	-	TRBV6-5	TGTGCCAGCACCAAAAGGACAGCAGCTAACTATGGCTACACCTTC	CASTKRTAANYGYTF
-	TRBJ2-7	few	TRBV9	TGTGCCAGCAATGTGGGAGAGCTCTCCTACGAGCAGTACTTC	CASNVGELSYEQYF
TRBD2	TRBJ2-1	many	TRBV10-3	TGTGCCATCATAGCGGGGACTAGAAAGTTCTTC	CAIIAGTRKFF
TRBD2	TRBJ2-3	-	TRBV4-1	TGCGCCAGCAGCCACAGGGCGGGAGAGGACACAGATACGCAGTATTTT	CASSHRAGEDTDTQYF
-	TRBJ2-3	-	TRBV28	TGTGCCAGCCTAACACAGGGCTCCTTCCTCACAGATACGCAGTATTTT	CASLTQGSFLTDTQYF
TRBD2	TRBJ2-7	few	TRBV5-6	TGTGCCAGCAGCTCTCCCCTAATGCGGGGGAAAACCCTCTCCTACGAGCAGTACTTC	CASSSPLMRGKTLSYEQYF
-	TRBJ1-4	-	TRBV5-1	TGCGCCAGTCGGGCAACTAATGAAAAACTGTTTTTT	CASRATNEKLFF
TRBD1	TRBJ2-7	-	TRBV5-1	TGCGCCAGCAGTTCGAAAGGGACAGGCGAGTTCTACGAGCAGTACTTC	CASSSKGTGEFYEQYF
TRBD1	TRBJ1-5	few	TRBV5-1	TGCGCCAGCAGCTTGGACAGGGGAAAGAATCAGCCCCAGCATTTT	CASSLDRGKNQPQHF
-	TRBJ2-7	-	TRBV27	TGTGCCAGCAGTTTCGAAAGGGGTTCCTACGAGCAGTACTTC	CASSFERGSYEQYF
-	TRBJ2-4	few	TRBV6-6	TGTGCCGACGGCCAACCACAGGGTACGGGGGGATACTTC	CADGQPQGTGGYF
TRBD2	TRBJ2-5	-	TRBV7-9	TGTGCCAGCAGCTTTAGGACTAGCGGTTTCCAAGAGACCCAGTACTTC	CASSFRTSGFQETQYF
-	TRBJ1-1	few	TRBV7-6	TGTGCCAGCAGCTTATTCAGGGCACCGAACACTGAAGCTTTCTTT	CASSLFRAPNTEAFF
TRBD1	TRBJ2-5	few	TRBV25-1	TGTGCCAGCAGTGGAGCACAGGGGGATTTAGAGACCCAGTACTTC	CASSGAQGDLETQYF
-	TRBJ1-4	few	TRBV4-2	TGTGCCAGCAGCCAAGATGCAGGATCGGAAAAACTGTTTTTT	CASSQDAGSEKLFF
-	TRBJ1-1	once	TRBV5-1	TGCGCCAGCAGCTCCTGGGCCCGGGGGACTGAAGCTTTCTTT	CASSSWARGTEAFF
-	TRBJ2-2	-	TRBV9	TGTGCCAGCAGCGTAGCGCGAGCGGGGAACACCGGGGAGCTGTTTTTT	CASSVARAGNTGELFF
-	TRBJ2-7	few	TRBV6-1	TGTGCCAGCGAGGCCATCTACGAGCAGTACTTC	CASEAIYEQYF
TRBD2	TRBJ2-7	many	TRBV7-9	TGTGCCAGCAGCCTCCTGACTAGCGGGGGGTTACTCTTC	CASSLLTSGGLLF
TRBD2	TRBJ2-3	-	TRBV7-2	TGTGCCAGCAGCCGTGCTAGCGGGCGCACAGATACGCAGTATTTT	CASSRASGRTDTQYF
TRBD1	TRBJ2-7	-	TRBV11-2	TGTGCCAGCAGCCAGACAGGGCTGAGCTACGAGCAGTACTTC	CASSQTGLSYEQYF
-	TRBJ2-7	few	TRBV5-6	TGTGCCAGCAGCAAACCTGACAGGTACTCCTACGAGCAGTACTTC	CASSKPDRYSYEQYF
TRBD1	TRBJ2-2	few	TRBV29-1	TGCAGCGCCCGAGGGGCAGGGGGTACGAACACCGGGGAGCTGTTTTTT	CSARGAGGTNTGELFF